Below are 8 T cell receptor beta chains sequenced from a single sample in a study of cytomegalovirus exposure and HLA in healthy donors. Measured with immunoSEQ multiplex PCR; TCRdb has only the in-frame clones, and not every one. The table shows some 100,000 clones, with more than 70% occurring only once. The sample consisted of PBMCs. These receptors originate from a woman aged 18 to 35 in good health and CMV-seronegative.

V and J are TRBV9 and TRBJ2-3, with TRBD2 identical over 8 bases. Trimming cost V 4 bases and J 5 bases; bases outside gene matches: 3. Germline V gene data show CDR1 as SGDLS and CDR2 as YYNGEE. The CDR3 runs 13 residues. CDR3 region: CASSRLAGDTQYF. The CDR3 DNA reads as TGTGCCAGCAGCAGGCTAGCGGGAGATACGCAGTATTTT. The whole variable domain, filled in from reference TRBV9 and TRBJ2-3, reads DSGVTQTPKHLITATGQRVTLRCSPRSGDLSVYWYQQSLDQGLQFLIQYYNGEERAKGNILERFSAQQFPDLHSELNLSSLELGDSALYFCASSRLAGDTQYFGPGTRLTVL.

The CDR3 reads CASSQASRGSYEQYF. CDR3 nucleotides: TGCGCCAGCAGCCAAGCTTCCCGAGGGTCCTACGAGCAGTACTTC. The chain combines TRBV4-3 with TRBJ2-7, with D possibly being TRBD2 (5 bases). V was trimmed by 1 base and J by 1 base, leaving 11 bases between them. The CDR3 runs 15 residues. Germline V gene lookup returns CDR1 LGHNA and CDR2 YSLEER.

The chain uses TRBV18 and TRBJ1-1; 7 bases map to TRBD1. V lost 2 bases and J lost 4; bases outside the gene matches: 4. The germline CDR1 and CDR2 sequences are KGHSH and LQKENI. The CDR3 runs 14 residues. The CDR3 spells CASSPTTGITEAFF. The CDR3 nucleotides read TGTGCCAGCTCACCAACGACAGGGATCACTGAAGCTTTCTTT. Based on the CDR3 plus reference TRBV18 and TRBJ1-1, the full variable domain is NAGVMQNPRHLVRRRGQEARLRCSPMKGHSHVYWYRQLPEEGLKFMVYLQKENIIDESGMPKERFSAEFPKEGPSILRIQQVVRGDSAAYFCASSPTTGITEAFFGQGTRLTVV.

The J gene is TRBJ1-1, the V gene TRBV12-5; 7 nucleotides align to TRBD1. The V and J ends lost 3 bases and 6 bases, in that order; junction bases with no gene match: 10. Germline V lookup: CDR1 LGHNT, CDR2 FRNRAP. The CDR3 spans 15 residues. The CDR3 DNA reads TGTGCTAGTGGTTTCGGGGAGACAGGGTTAGCTGAAGCTTTCTTT. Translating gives CASGFGETGLAEAFF.

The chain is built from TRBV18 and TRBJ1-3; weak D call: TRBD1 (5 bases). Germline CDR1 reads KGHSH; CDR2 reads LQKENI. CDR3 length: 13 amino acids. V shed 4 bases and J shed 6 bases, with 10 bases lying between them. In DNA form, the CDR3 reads TGTGCCAGCTCACTGTCGACAGAAAACACCATATATTTT. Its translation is CASSLSTENTIYF. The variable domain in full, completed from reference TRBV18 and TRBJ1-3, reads NAGVMQNPRHLVRRRGQEARLRCSPMKGHSHVYWYRQLPEEGLKFMVYLQKENIIDESGMPKERFSAEFPKEGPSILRIQQVVRGDSAAYFCASSLSTENTIYFGEGSWLTVV.

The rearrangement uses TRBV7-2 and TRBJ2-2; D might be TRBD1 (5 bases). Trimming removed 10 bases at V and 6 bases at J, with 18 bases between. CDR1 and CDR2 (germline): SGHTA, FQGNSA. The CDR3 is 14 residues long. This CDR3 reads CATSQGLLSGELFF. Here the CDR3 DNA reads TGTGCCACCTCGCAGGGTCTCCTTTCCGGGGAGCTGTTTTTT.

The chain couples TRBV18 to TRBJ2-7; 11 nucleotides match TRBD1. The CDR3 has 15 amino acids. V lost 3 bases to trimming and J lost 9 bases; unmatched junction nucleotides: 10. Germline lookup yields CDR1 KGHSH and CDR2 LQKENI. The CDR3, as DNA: TGTGCCAGCTCACCCCCGGACAGGGGGCGCTTGGCGCAGTACTTC. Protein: CASSPPDRGRLAQYF. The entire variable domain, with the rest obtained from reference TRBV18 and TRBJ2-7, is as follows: NAGVMQNPRHLVRRRGQEARLRCSPMKGHSHVYWYRQLPEEGLKFMVYLQKENIIDESGMPKERFSAEFPKEGPSILRIQQVVRGDSAAYFCASSPPDRGRLAQYFGPGTRLTVT.

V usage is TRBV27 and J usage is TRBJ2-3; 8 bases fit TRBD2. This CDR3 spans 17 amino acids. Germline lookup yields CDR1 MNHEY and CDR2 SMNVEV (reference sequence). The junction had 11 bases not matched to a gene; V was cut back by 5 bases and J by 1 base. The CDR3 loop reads CASSHLPGRAGTDTQYF. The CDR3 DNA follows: TGTGCCAGCAGTCACTTACCCGGGAGGGCCGGCACAGATACGCAGTATTTT.